Given below is one T cell receptor (beta chain) in context. The target of this receptor is not known. There are no base qualities to consult, and no much larger clone falls within one base. CDR1 and CDR2, looked up from the germline V gene (reference sequence), are DFQATT and SNEGSKA. After removal of 3 bases from V and 5 bases from J, the junction retains 7 bases not matched to a gene. Including cysteine and phenylalanine, the CDR3 has 14 amino acids. Only the CDR3 DNA stays, 42 bases, in frame from base 1. Read against the paper, the sample's time point label means: baseline before first vaccination. What this sample's treatment or condition label stands for: meningococcal conjugate vaccine given as trial control. Vaccinee samples came from UK trials COV001 and COV002, including a single-blind randomized controlled phase 2/3 trial of AZD1222 (ChAdOx1 nCoV-19) in healthy adults. For TCRbeta chain sequencing, PBMC samples from trial participants were taken at day 0 and at day 28 after the second dose.

The CDR3 regions of human TCRbeta chains were subjected to immunosequencing. Turning to the authors' computational methods: Repertoire TCRs were checked for matches against a reference library of SARS-CoV-2-specific TCRs that had been generated using the MIRA antigen-specificity platform. Breadth was defined as the fraction of unique TCRs that were SARS-CoV-2-associated, and depth was defined as the fraction of total T cells that were SARS-CoV-2-associated. Using the MIRA data, every spike-specific TCR was mapped to the spike region that the TCR reacted to and assigned to either a CD4 or a CD8 class. Log10-transformed breadth and depth values were compared by one-way ANOVA with Sidak's multiple comparisons tests. TCRdb obtained this table from immuneACCESS and retained in-frame rearrangements with V and J assigned. These tables miss some clones; where compared with another copy, unresolved V genes account for less than half of the shortfall, and the remainder is unexplained. That table gives V, J and clone size, and the DNA gave D and trimming. This sample has 200,000 or so clones in its table, and more than 75% of those were observed once. About 2.5% of the sample comes from the top ten.

These data originate in a study of T cell responses to AZD1222 COVID-19 vaccine (TCRdb year 2021). Broadly, across the study: TCR sequencing covered 233 trial participants: 200 to 220 given two doses of AZD1222 and 26 given two doses of MenACWY control vaccine. Trial participants were enrolled by age into subgroups of 18-55, 56-69 and 70-plus years, and 148, 28 and 57 TCR-sequenced participants, respectively, were included in these subgroups.

Results the study describes overall, beyond this receptor: A significant rise in spike-specific TCR breadth and depth was observed after two AZD1222 doses relative to day 0 and relative to MenACWY recipients. Because no day 14 peak-response samples were available, repertoires were characterized only after the peak T cell response. Reportedly, close to half of the unique spike-specific TCRs recognized epitopes lying outside the regions that are mutated in the B.1.351 and B.1.1.7 variants. Participants were mostly white British and included more females than males, and it was suggested by the authors that clonal diversity may have been underestimated. The 56-69-year group was small, and its depth increase did not reach significance, likely because of low power. The vaccine-associated CD4 TCRs covered the entire spike protein, and the dominant responses fell in regions 160-218 and 743-854. Conclusions about previously exposed vaccinees are limited, since just 6 or 7 AZD1222 recipients were seropositive for SARS-CoV-2 at baseline.

This receptor was identified in an adult in good health. The chain links TRBV20-1 with TRBJ2-5; TRBD1 agrees with 9 junctional bases. The sequencing here drew on peripheral blood, taken on day 0 of MenACWY control vaccination. The DNA sequence reads TGCAGTGCTAGTCTCTTGGACAGGGGTGAGACCCAGTACTTC. This is translated as CSASLLDRGETQYF.